This section outlines one TCR beta chain sequence together with its context. The data derive from a study of blood T cell repertoires in COVID-19. Looking at the study overall: Samples came from the United States, Italy and Spain, spanning acute and convalescent COVID-19. PBMCs, B-cell-depleted T cells, or T cells were the source of the cDNA or gDNA that made up the material.

Original data processing: Estimation of nucleated cell counts relied on the amplification of reference gene primers. Sequencing used immunoSEQ multiplex PCR; TCRdb keeps in-frame clones, though not all of them. V and J calls and clone size are as listed in that table; D and trimming were resolved from the DNA. In the table there are tens of thousands of clones, under 90% of which are singletons. V lost 6 bases to trimming and J lost 9 bases; unmatched junction nucleotides: 6. Germline CDR1 MNHEY, CDR2 SVGAGI. This CDR3 has 14 residues. The clonotype was recovered from a human donor in a cohort sampled during active COVID-19. V and J are TRBV6-5 and TRBJ1-6; TRBD1 matches at 9 bases. Sequenced sample: peripheral blood. The DNA of the CDR3 is TGTGCCAGCAGGGGCGGGACAGGGACTTCACCCCTCCACTTT. It codes for CASRGGTGTSPLHF.